This T cell receptor beta chain was captured in a study of T cell changes during pregnancy in multiple sclerosis. This CDR3 region has 17 residues. Germline CDR1 and CDR2: SGDLS and YYNGEE. The ends were cut back, 2 bases at V and 0 bases at J, with 14 bases in the middle. Here immunoSEQ multiplex PCR was the method, and the copy in TCRdb shows in-frame clones only, minus some. The sample lists about 46,000 clones; 90% to 95% were seen once. The rearrangement uses TRBV9 and TRBJ2-2; the D gene is possibly TRBD2 (6 bases). This clonotype originated in a female donor with multiple sclerosis, enrolled in a pregnancy study. This specimen consisted of CD8+ T cells from peripheral blood mononuclear cells, obtained after pregnancy. The CDR3 region is CASSVQIAVPNTGELFF. The CDR3 DNA is TGTGCCAGCAGCGTCCAAATAGCGGTGCCGAACACCGGGGAGCTGTTTTTT. Complete variable domain (other parts from reference TRBV9 and TRBJ2-2): DSGVTQTPKHLITATGQRVTLRCSPRSGDLSVYWYQQSLDQGLQFLIQYYNGEERAKGNILERFSAQQFPDLHSELNLSSLELGDSALYFCASSVQIAVPNTGELFFGEGSRLTVL.